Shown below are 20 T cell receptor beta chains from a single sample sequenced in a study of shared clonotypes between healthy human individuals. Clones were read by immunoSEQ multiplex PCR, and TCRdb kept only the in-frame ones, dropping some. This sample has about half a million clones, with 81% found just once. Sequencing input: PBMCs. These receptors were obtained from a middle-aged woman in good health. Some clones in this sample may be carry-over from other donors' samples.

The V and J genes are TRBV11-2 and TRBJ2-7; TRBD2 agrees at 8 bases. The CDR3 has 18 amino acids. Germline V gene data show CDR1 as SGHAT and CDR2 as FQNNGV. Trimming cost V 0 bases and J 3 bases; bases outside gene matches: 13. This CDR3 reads CASSLEGGRLPNYYEQYF. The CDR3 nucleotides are TGTGCCAGCAGCTTAGAAGGCGGGAGGCTCCCGAACTACTACGAGCAGTACTTC.

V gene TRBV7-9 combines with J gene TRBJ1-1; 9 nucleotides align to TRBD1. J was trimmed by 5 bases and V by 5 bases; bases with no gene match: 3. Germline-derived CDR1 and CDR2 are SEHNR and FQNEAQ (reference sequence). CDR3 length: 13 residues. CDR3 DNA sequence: TGTGCCAGCAGCCAAGGACAGGGGACTGAAGCTTTCTTT. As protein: CASSQGQGTEAFF.

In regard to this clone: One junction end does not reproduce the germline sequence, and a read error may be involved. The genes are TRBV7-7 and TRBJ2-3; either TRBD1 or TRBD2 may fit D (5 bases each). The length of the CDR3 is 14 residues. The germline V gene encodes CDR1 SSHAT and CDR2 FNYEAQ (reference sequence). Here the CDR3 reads CASSLGVGADTQYF. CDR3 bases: TGTGCTAGCAGCTTAGGGGTGGGAGCAGATACGCAGTATTTT. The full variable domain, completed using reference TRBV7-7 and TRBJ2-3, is GAGVSQSPRYKVTKRGQDVTLRCDPISSHATLYWYQQALGQGPEFLTYFNYEAQPDKSGLPSDRFSAERPEGSISTLTIQRTEQRDSAMYRCASSLGVGADTQYFGPGTRLTVL.

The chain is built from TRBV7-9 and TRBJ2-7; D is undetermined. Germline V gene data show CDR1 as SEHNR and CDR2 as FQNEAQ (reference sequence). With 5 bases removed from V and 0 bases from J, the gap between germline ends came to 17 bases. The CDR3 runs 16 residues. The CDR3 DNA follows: TGTGCCAGCAGCATCTCTTTTGAGACTTTCTCCTACGAGCAGTACTTC. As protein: CASSISFETFSYEQYF.

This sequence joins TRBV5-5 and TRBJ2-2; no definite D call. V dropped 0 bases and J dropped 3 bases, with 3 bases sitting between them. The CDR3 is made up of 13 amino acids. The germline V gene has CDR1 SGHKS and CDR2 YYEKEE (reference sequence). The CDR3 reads CASSLVHTGELFF. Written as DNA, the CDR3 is TGTGCCAGCAGCTTGGTACACACCGGGGAGCTGTTTTTT.

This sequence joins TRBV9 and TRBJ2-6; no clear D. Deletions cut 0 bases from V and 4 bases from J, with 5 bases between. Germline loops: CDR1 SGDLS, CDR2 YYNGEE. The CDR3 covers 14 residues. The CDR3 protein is CASSVGGGANVLTF. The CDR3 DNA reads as TGTGCCAGCAGCGTAGGTGGAGGGGCCAACGTCCTGACTTTC.

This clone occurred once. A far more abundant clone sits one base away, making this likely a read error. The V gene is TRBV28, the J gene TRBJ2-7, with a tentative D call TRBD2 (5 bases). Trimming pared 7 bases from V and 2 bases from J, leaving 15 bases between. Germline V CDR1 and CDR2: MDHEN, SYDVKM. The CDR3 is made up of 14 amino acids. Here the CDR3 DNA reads TGTGCCAGCACCGACGGGATCTCCCCCTACGAGCAGTACTTC. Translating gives CASTDGISPYEQYF.

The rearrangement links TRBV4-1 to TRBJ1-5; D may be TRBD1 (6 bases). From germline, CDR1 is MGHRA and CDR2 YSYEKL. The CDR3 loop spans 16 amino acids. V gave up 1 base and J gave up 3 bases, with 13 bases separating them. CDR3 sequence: CASSQAQTGINQPQHF. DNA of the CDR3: TGCGCCAGCAGCCAAGCACAGACAGGTATCAATCAGCCCCAGCATTTT.

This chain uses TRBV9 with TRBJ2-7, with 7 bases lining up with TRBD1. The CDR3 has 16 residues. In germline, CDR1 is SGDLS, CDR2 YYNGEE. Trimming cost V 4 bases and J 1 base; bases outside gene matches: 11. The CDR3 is CASSPERGLGSYEQYF. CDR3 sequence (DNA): TGTGCCAGCAGCCCCGAAAGGGGGCTAGGGTCCTACGAGCAGTACTTC.

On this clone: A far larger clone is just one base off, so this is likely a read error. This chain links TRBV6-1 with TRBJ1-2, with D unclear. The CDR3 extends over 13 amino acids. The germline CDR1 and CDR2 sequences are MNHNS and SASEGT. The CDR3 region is CTSSELGYYGYTF. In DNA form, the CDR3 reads TGTACCAGCAGTGAACTGGGATACTATGGCTACACCTTC.

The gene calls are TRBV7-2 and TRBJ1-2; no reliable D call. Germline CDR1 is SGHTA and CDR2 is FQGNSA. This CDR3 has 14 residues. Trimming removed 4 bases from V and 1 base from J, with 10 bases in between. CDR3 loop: CASSSRRDNYGYTF. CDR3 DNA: TGTGCCAGCAGCTCACGCCGGGATAACTATGGCTACACCTTC.

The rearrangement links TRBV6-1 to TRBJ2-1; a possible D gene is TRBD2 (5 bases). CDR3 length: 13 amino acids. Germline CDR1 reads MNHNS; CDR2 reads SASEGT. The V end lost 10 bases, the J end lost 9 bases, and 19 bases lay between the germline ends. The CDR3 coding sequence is TGTGCCATCGGAAGTAGTGGGAGAGGTGAGCAGTTCTTC. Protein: CAIGSSGRGEQFF.

The CDR3 loop is CAIRGTGSSGANVLTF. CDR3 DNA: TGTGCCATCAGGGGGACAGGATCCTCTGGGGCCAACGTCCTGACTTTC. The chain is built from TRBV10-3 and TRBJ2-6, with TRBD1 matching 8 bases. Per the germline V gene, CDR1 is ENHRY and CDR2 is SYGVKD. Trimming took 6 bases from V and 0 from J; bases not matched to a gene: 4. This CDR3 contains 16 residues.

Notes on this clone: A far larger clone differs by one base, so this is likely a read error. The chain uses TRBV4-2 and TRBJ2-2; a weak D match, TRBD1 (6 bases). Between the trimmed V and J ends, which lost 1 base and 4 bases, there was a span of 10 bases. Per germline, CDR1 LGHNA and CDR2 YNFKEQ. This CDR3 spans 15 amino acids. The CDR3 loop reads CASSQGWTVTGELFF. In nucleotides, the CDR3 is TGTGCCAGCAGCCAAGGGTGGACAGTCACCGGGGAGCTGTTTTTT.

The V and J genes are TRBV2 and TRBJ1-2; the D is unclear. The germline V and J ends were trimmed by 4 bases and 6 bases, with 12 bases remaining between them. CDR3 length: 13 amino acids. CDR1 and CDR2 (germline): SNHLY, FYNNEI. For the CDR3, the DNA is TGTGCCAGCAGTGGGAGGGAATTACATGGCTACACCTTC. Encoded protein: CASSGRELHGYTF.

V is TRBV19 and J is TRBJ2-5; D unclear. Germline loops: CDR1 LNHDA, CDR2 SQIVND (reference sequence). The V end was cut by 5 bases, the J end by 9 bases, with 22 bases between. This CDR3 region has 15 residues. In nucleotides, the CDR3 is TGTGCCAGTAGTGATCTCCTCCCCGGGTTATCTGCCCAGTACTTC. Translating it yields CASSDLLPGLSAQYF. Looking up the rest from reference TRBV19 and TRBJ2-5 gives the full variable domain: DGGITQSPKYLFRKEGQNVTLSCEQNLNHDAMYWYRQDPGQGLRLIYYSQIVNDFQKGDIAEGYSVSREKKESFPLTVTSAQKNPTAFYLCASSDLLPGLSAQYFGPGTRLLVL.

The CDR3 region is CASSYSGSGNTIYF. The CDR3 DNA reads as TGTGCCAGCAGTTACTCGGGCTCTGGAAACACCATATATTTT. The V gene is TRBV6-5, the J gene TRBJ1-3; D unresolved. This CDR3 comprises 14 residues. V was cut by 0 bases and J by 0 bases, with 3 bases left in between. Looked up from germline, CDR1 is MNHEY and CDR2 is SVGAGI.

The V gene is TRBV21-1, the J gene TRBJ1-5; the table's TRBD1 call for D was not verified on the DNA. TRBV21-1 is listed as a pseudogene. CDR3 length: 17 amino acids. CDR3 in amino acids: CASSIKGRGSNGQPQHF. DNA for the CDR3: TGTGCCAGCAGCATCAAAGGAAGGGGGAGTAACGGTCAGCCCCAGCATTTT.

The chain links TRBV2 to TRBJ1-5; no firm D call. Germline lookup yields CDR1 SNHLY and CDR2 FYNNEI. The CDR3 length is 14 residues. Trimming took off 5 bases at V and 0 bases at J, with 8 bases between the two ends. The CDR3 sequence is CASSTNPSNQPQHF. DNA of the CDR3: TGTGCCAGCAGTACCAATCCTAGCAATCAGCCCCAGCATTTT.

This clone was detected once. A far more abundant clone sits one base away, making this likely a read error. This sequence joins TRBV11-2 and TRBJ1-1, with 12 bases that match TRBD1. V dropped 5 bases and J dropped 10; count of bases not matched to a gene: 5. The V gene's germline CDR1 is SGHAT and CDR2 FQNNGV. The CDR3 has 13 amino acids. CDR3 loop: CASSPGQGAVAFF. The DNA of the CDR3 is TGTGCCAGCAGCCCGGGACAGGGGGCTGTAGCTTTCTTT.